This T cell receptor beta chain was captured by sequencing in a study of cytomegalovirus exposure and HLA in healthy donors. A remark on this clone: The antigen is unknown.

13 Jbeta primers and 60 Vbeta primers were used for the PCR. Assay used: immunoSEQ multiplex PCR; TCRdb lists only in-frame clones, some missing. The sample records 85,000 to 130,000 clones, about three quarters being singletons. Study outcomes and limitations: Later analysis identified 15,000 to 20,000 TCR beta sequences associated with HLA alleles, using a false discovery rate threshold of 0.05.

CDR3 length: 14 amino acids. Germline V lookup: CDR1 SGHNT, CDR2 YYREEE (reference sequence). Trimming stripped 0 bases from V and 7 bases from J, with 13 bases between. The rearrangement joins TRBV5-4 to TRBJ2-5, with a possible D match to TRBD2 (6 bases). Sequencing was performed on PBMCs. The receptor was isolated from a male donor in good health and CMV-seropositive. The CDR3, as DNA: TGTGCCAGCAGCTTGGGACTAGGAGTTGGGACCCAGTACTTC. Translating it yields CASSLGLGVGTQYF.